Included here is one T cell receptor beta chain sequence, with context. These data are taken from a study of blood T cell repertoires in COVID-19. Measured with immunoSEQ multiplex PCR; TCRdb has only the in-frame clones, and not every one. The table records some 330,000 clones, 75% to 90% of them present only once. V gave up 4 bases and J gave up 5 bases, with 19 bases separating them. Germline V gives CDR1 SGHNT, CDR2 YYREEE (reference sequence). The CDR3 contains 16 residues. The receptor's source is a man aged 25-45 years who had recovered from COVID-19. Specimen: PBMCs or T cells enriched from blood (not recorded which). This rearrangement joins TRBV5-4 to TRBJ2-1; D might be TRBD1 (6 bases). The CDR3 DNA sequence: TGTGCCAGCAGCCCTGGACAGTTACCTGATAACAATGAGCAGTTCTTC. This gives the protein CASSPGQLPDNNEQFF.